The 21 T cell receptor beta chains below were found in one sample sequenced in a study of radiotherapy plus CTLA-4 blockade in lung cancer. The protocol was immunoSEQ multiplex PCR, while the TCRdb copy is restricted to in-frame clones and leaves out a portion. Of roughly 90,000 clones in the sample, 80% to 90% were seen once. The sample consisted of peripheral blood, taken from a patient treated with radiotherapy plus ipilimumab. The receptors were sampled from a human donor with non-small cell lung cancer that progressed on radiotherapy plus ipilimumab.

The V gene is TRBV18, the J gene TRBJ2-7; 14 nucleotides match TRBD2. Germline V CDR1 and CDR2: KGHSH, LQKENI. Trimming cost V 4 bases and J 6 bases; bases outside gene matches: 5. CDR3 length equals 15 residues. The CDR3 coding sequence is TGTGCCAGCTCACAGGCTGGACTAGCGGGAGGCGAGCAGTACTTC. Translation: CASSQAGLAGGEQYF.

The J gene is TRBJ2-1, the V gene TRBV25-1; D is uncertain. Germline V gene sequence: CDR1 MGHDK, CDR2 SYGVNS. The CDR3 runs 14 residues. The germline V and J ends were trimmed by 3 bases and 4 bases, with 10 bases remaining between them. The CDR3 spells CASSDIYGYNEQFF. CDR3 DNA: TGTGCCAGCAGTGATATATATGGATACAATGAGCAGTTCTTC.

This clone has just a few counts. The chain has TRBV4-1 and TRBJ1-3, with a possible D match to TRBD1 (6 bases). This CDR3 is built from 14 residues. V was shortened by 6 bases and J by 4 bases, with 13 bases between the two germline ends. Per the germline V gene, CDR1 is MGHRA and CDR2 is YSYEKL. For the CDR3, the DNA is TGCGCCAGCAGTCAGACAGGAGTAGGAAACACCATATATTTT. Protein sequence: CASSQTGVGNTIYF.

The V and J genes are TRBV4-1 and TRBJ2-5, with 10 positions matching TRBD2. The V gene's germline CDR1 is MGHRA and CDR2 YSYEKL. This CDR3 spans 19 amino acids. V shed 0 bases and J 4 bases; nucleotides not matched to a gene: 14. CDR3 DNA: TGCGCCAGCAGCCAAGAGGGGTACGGGAGCGGGAGGGCCGGAGAGACCCAGTACTTC. Its translation is CASSQEGYGSGRAGETQYF.

The V call is TRBV14, the J call TRBJ2-3; tentative D call: TRBD1 (6 bases). The CDR3 is 18 amino acids. Trimming took off 3 bases at V and 1 base at J, with 20 bases between the two ends. Germline CDR1 reads SGHDN; CDR2 reads FVKESK. In DNA, the CDR3 is TGTGCCAGCAGCCAGAGGCAGGGGTGGGCCTTCGGCACAGATACGCAGTATTTT. This encodes CASSQRQGWAFGTDTQYF. The variable domain in full, completed from reference TRBV14 and TRBJ2-3, reads EAGVTQFPSHSVIEKGQTVTLRCDPISGHDNLYWYRRVMGKEIKFLLHFVKESKQDESGMPNNRFLAERTGGTYSTLKVQPAELEDSGVYFCASSQRQGWAFGTDTQYFGPGTRLTVL.

The rearrangement joins TRBV18 to TRBJ2-1; 8 nucleotides agree with TRBD2. Germline assignment: CDR1 KGHSH and CDR2 LQKENI. Losses at the gene ends were 5 bases for V and 10 bases for J; bases not matched to a gene: 4. This CDR3 has 12 amino acids. The CDR3 sequence: CASSSLAGEQFF. The CDR3 coding sequence is TGTGCCAGCTCATCATTAGCGGGAGAGCAGTTCTTC.

This clone has only a few counts. The same CDR3 is also encoded by other DNA sequences in this sample. The rearrangement uses TRBV5-6 and TRBJ2-1; D not certain. This CDR3 contains 12 residues. Germline loops: CDR1 SGHDT, CDR2 YYEEEE. The ends were cut back, 0 bases at V and 5 bases at J, with 3 bases in the middle. CDR3 sequence reads: CASSLDDNEQFF. The CDR3 coding sequence is TGTGCCAGCAGCTTGGACGACAATGAGCAGTTCTTC.

The V call is TRBV25-1, the J call TRBJ1-1; no firm D call. The germline V gene has CDR1 MGHDK and CDR2 SYGVNS. V lost 1 base and J 1 base, leaving 10 bases between the germline ends. CDR3 length: 15 amino acids. The CDR3 loop is CASSESWNPNTEAFF. The CDR3 DNA is TGTGCCAGCAGTGAATCCTGGAATCCGAACACTGAAGCTTTCTTT. The variable domain in full, completed from reference TRBV25-1 and TRBJ1-1, reads EADIYQTPRYLVIGTGKKITLECSQTMGHDKMYWYQQDPGMELHLIHYSYGVNSTEKGDLSSESTVSRIRTEHFPLTLESARPSHTSQYLCASSESWNPNTEAFFGQGTRLTVV.

CDR3: CASSLVTGPEAFF. The CDR3 bases are TGTGCCAGCAGCTTAGTGACAGGCCCTGAAGCTTTCTTT. V is TRBV7-2 and J is TRBJ1-1; tentative D call: TRBD1 (6 bases). The germline CDR1 and CDR2 sequences are SGHTA and FQGNSA. The CDR3 consists of 13 residues. The V end was cut by 1 base, the J end by 6 bases, with 9 bases between.

The CDR3 region is CASSLRGNGYTF. The CDR3 region has the DNA TGTGCCAGCAGCTTAAGGGGGAACGGCTACACCTTC. The chain employs TRBV11-2 and TRBJ1-2, with D perhaps matching TRBD1 (6 bases). The CDR3 runs to 12 residues. Germline lookup yields CDR1 SGHAT and CDR2 FQNNGV. Deletions cut 2 bases from V and 8 bases from J, with 9 bases between.

The chain joins TRBV18 to TRBJ1-1; tentatively, D is TRBD1 (6 bases). V lost 3 bases and J 4 bases, leaving 15 bases between the germline ends. Looked up from germline, CDR1 is KGHSH and CDR2 is LQKENI. The CDR3 is 15 residues long. CDR3: CASSPKQGSGTEAFF. CDR3 nucleotide sequence: TGTGCCAGCTCACCTAAACAGGGTTCGGGCACTGAAGCTTTCTTT.

The chain is built from TRBV19 and TRBJ2-1; D is tentatively TRBD1 or TRBD2 (6 bases each). Trimming left V 3 bases short and J 0 bases short, with 15 bases between. This CDR3 has 17 residues. Per the germline V gene, CDR1 is LNHDA and CDR2 is SQIVND (reference sequence). The CDR3 region has the DNA TGTGCCAGTAGTATCTCGGCAGGGGACTTCTCCTACAATGAGCAGTTCTTC. This translates into CASSISAGDFSYNEQFF.

The chain carries TRBV12-5 and TRBJ1-4; D is unclear. This CDR3 region has 11 residues. Per germline, CDR1 LGHNT and CDR2 FRNRAP. With 6 bases removed from V and 7 bases from J, the gap between germline ends came to 6 bases. CDR3 in DNA: TGTGCTAGTGGGTGGGGTGAAAAACTGTTTTTT. Protein sequence: CASGWGEKLFF.

Only a few counts were recorded for this clone. The rearrangement links TRBV7-8 to TRBJ1-2; a weak D match, TRBD1 (5 bases). The CDR3 contains 12 residues. CDR1 and CDR2 (germline): SGHVS, FQNEAQ. V gave up 5 bases and J gave up 5 bases, with 9 bases separating them. CDR3 residues: CASSGDFYGYTF. The DNA of the CDR3 is TGTGCCAGCAGCGGGGACTTTTATGGCTACACCTTC.

The chain couples TRBV30 to TRBJ2-7; tentative D call: TRBD2 (5 bases). Germline V gives CDR1 GTSNPN, CDR2 SVGIG (reference sequence). V shed 0 bases and J shed 2 bases, with 11 bases lying between them. CDR3 length: 14 amino acids. In nucleotides, the CDR3 is TGTGCCTGGAGTGTAAGGCGGGCAACCTACGAGCAGTACTTC. It encodes CAWSVRRATYEQYF.

This sequence joins TRBV4-2 and TRBJ2-1, with 8 bases aligning to TRBD2. V trimming: 4 bases; J trimming: 3 bases; junction bases outside the gene matches: 5. From germline, CDR1 is LGHNA and CDR2 YNFKEQ. The CDR3 loop spans 15 amino acids. The CDR3 sequence: CASSLTSGDYNEQFF. CDR3 nucleotides: TGTGCCAGCAGCCTTACTAGCGGAGACTACAATGAGCAGTTCTTC.

The chain uses TRBV10-3 and TRBJ2-2; 10 bases line up with TRBD2. The CDR3 runs to 15 residues. J was trimmed by 4 bases and V by 4 bases; bases with no gene match: 3. Germline lookup yields CDR1 ENHRY and CDR2 SYGVKD. CDR3 residues: CAISGLAGGTGELFF. In nucleotides, the CDR3 is TGTGCCATCAGTGGTTTAGCGGGAGGCACCGGGGAGCTGTTTTTT.

The chain couples TRBV2 to TRBJ2-7; D possibly corresponds to TRBD2 (7 bases). With 6 bases removed from V and 2 bases from J, the gap between germline ends came to 11 bases. The V gene's germline CDR1 is SNHLY and CDR2 FYNNEI. This CDR3 comprises 13 residues. The CDR3 loop is CASRRGGPYEQYF. The DNA of the CDR3 is TGTGCCAGCAGAAGGGGGGGGCCCTACGAGCAGTACTTC.

The rearrangement links TRBV6-1 to TRBJ2-7; no reliable D call. There are 13 residues in the CDR3. V was shortened by 8 bases and J by 0 bases, with 11 bases between the two germline ends. Germline CDR1 is MNHNS and CDR2 is SASEGT. The CDR3 region is CASRPLLSYEQYF. The CDR3 DNA is TGTGCCAGCCGGCCTCTCCTCTCCTACGAGCAGTACTTC.

The chain couples TRBV29-1 to TRBJ2-3; D possibly corresponds to TRBD2 (6 bases). The CDR3 has 14 amino acids. The germline V gene encodes CDR1 SQVTM and CDR2 ANQGSEA. The V end lost 4 bases, the J end lost 3 bases, and 14 bases lay between the germline ends. The CDR3 region has the DNA TGCAGCGTTGTGCGGGGTACTGGGACAGATACGCAGTATTTT. It translates to CSVVRGTGTDTQYF.

V is TRBV30 and J is TRBJ1-5; D possibly corresponds to TRBD1 (6 bases). Germline loops: CDR1 GTSNPN, CDR2 SVGIG (reference sequence). The CDR3 loop spans 14 amino acids. The V gene lost 4 bases and the J gene lost 0 bases, with 10 bases spanning the gap. The CDR3 DNA sequence: TGTGCCTGGAATCTAGGGGGTAGCAATCAGCCCCAGCATTTT. Translated: CAWNLGGSNQPQHF.